What follows are 30 T cell receptor beta chains derived from one specimen sequenced in a study of T cells in Graves' hyperthyroidism and ophthalmopathy. RNA transcripts yielded amplified TCR beta CDR3 regions. HTBI primers were employed in a first-round RT-PCR of the TCR CDR3. In TCRdb, the multiplex PCR reads were re-called with MiXCR into one record per CDR3 protein. The sample carries hundreds of thousands of distinct CDR3 sequences, around 15% recorded once. Sequencing used blood. The receptor source for this set is a woman between 18 and 29 years old with Graves' hyperthyroidism.

This clonotype was seen at least ten times. This chain joins TRBV30 and TRBJ1-1, with a weak D call TRBD1 (5 bases). Trimming took 0 bases from V and 5 from J, leaving 10 bases between them. Germline values: CDR1 GTSNPN, CDR2 SVGIG (reference sequence). The CDR3 runs 13 residues. CDR3 residues: CAWSVMGDTEAFF. In DNA form, the CDR3 reads TGTGCCTGGAGTGTTATGGGGGATACTGAAGCTTTCTTT.

This clonotype was picked up a small number of times. The gene calls are TRBV14 and TRBJ2-1, with TRBD2 matching over 8 bases. CDR1 SGHDN and CDR2 FVKESK come from the germline V gene. J gave up 5 bases and V 4 bases, and 7 bases lay outside the gene matches. The length of the CDR3 is 15 residues. The CDR3 loop is CASSPLSGGDNEQFF. The DNA for the CDR3 is TGTGCCAGCAGCCCCCTATCGGGAGGGGACAATGAGCAGTTCTTC.

This clonotype was recorded many times. The chain recombines TRBV7-9 with TRBJ2-7, with TRBD1 matching over 7 bases. After removal of 5 bases from V and 4 bases from J, the junction contained 11 bases not matched to a gene. The germline CDR1 and CDR2 sequences are SEHNR and FQNEAQ (reference sequence). The CDR3 extends over 15 amino acids. This CDR3 reads CASSPTGAAAYEQYF. In nucleotides, the CDR3 is TGTGCCAGCAGCCCCACAGGGGCCGCAGCATACGAGCAGTACTTC.

Ten or more counts support this clonotype. This chain connects TRBV4-1 to TRBJ2-3; D is perhaps TRBD2 (6 bases). V was cut by 0 bases and J by 3 bases, with 10 bases left in between. The germline CDR1 and CDR2 sequences are MGHRA and YSYEKL. The CDR3 is 15 amino acids. DNA for the CDR3: TGCGCCAGCAGCCAAGAGATGGGGGGTACAGATACGCAGTATTTT. Amino acids: CASSQEMGGTDTQYF.

The chain is built from TRBV6-1 and TRBJ1-5, with TRBD1 as a possible D gene (5 bases). Trimming left V 6 bases short and J 1 base short, with 16 bases between. The CDR3 loop spans 16 amino acids. The germline V gene encodes CDR1 MNHNS and CDR2 SASEGT. The CDR3 region has the DNA TGTGCCAGCAGCTCCGGGACCCTAGGGAGCAATCAGCCCCAGCATTTT. Protein: CASSSGTLGSNQPQHF.

CDR3 amino acids: CASSPQDLGRATQYF. The CDR3 DNA reads as TGTGCCAGCAGCCCGCAGGATCTTGGGCGCGCGACCCAGTACTTC. J is TRBJ2-5 and V is TRBV28, with D uncertain. Per germline, CDR1 MDHEN and CDR2 SYDVKM. V gave up 6 bases and J gave up 7 bases, with 21 bases separating them. CDR3 length equals 15 residues.

The table lists this clonotype with a few counts. The chain is built from TRBV7-9 and TRBJ2-3, with 9 nucleotides matching TRBD1. The germline gives CDR1 SEHNR, CDR2 FQNEAQ (reference sequence). The CDR3 is 18 amino acids. The J segment lost 2 bases and the V segment lost 2 bases, leaving 11 bases of the junction unmatched. Written as DNA, the CDR3 is TGTGCCAGCAGCTTATCGGTGTTGGGGGACAGGGACACAGATACGCAGTATTTT. It codes for CASSLSVLGDRDTDTQYF.

The chain employs TRBV28 and TRBJ2-3; 7 bases map to TRBD2. The germline gives CDR1 MDHEN, CDR2 SYDVKM. This CDR3 is built from 15 residues. V gave up 5 bases and J gave up 11 bases; unmatched junction bases: 16. The DNA of the CDR3 is TGTGCCAGCAGTCTATTCTCCGGGACTATCAGGAAGCAGTATTTT. Protein product: CASSLFSGTIRKQYF.

This clonotype showed up many times. The chain joins TRBV7-9 to TRBJ2-7, with 11 bases aligning to TRBD1. The length of the CDR3 is 16 residues. The trim removed 1 base at V and 3 bases at J, leaving 5 bases unmatched. Per germline, CDR1 SEHNR and CDR2 FQNEAQ (reference sequence). CDR3 loop: CASSLGGTGGVYEQYF. CDR3 bases: TGTGCCAGCAGCTTAGGAGGGACAGGGGGAGTCTACGAGCAGTACTTC. The variable domain in full, completed from reference TRBV7-9 and TRBJ2-7, reads DTGVSQNPRHKITKRGQNVTFRCDPISEHNRLYWYRQTLGQGPEFLTYFQNEAQLEKSRLLSDRFSAERPKGSFSTLEIQRTEQGDSAMYLCASSLGGTGGVYEQYFGPGTRLTVT.

This clonotype was counted ten times or more. The chain recombines TRBV2 with TRBJ1-2; no clear D gene. V was trimmed by 1 base and J by 6 bases, leaving 0 bases between them. The CDR3 covers 10 residues. CDR1 and CDR2 (germline): SNHLY, FYNNEI. CDR3 DNA sequence: TGTGCCAGCAGTGAAGATGGCTACACCTTC. It codes for CASSEDGYTF.

In this sample, this clonotype turned up many times. The rearrangement uses TRBV6-2 or TRBV6-3 and TRBJ2-7; no clear D. V dropped 0 bases and J dropped 3 bases, with 6 bases sitting between them. This CDR3 is 13 amino acids long. Germline lookup yields CDR1 MNHEY and CDR2 SVGEGT. CDR3 region: CASSYSEIYEQYF. CDR3 in DNA: TGTGCCAGCAGTTACTCGGAGATCTACGAGCAGTACTTC.

This clonotype was detected many times. The rearrangement uses TRBV28 and TRBJ1-6; D uncertain. This CDR3 spans 12 amino acids. Per germline, CDR1 MDHEN and CDR2 SYDVKM. Trimming left V 1 base short and J 8 bases short, with 3 bases between. CDR3 sequence reads: CASSLSYSPLHF. Here the CDR3 DNA reads TGTGCCAGCAGTTTATCGTATTCACCCCTCCACTTT.

The gene calls are TRBV13 and TRBJ2-7; 9 nucleotides agree with TRBD1. J gave up 5 bases and V 6 bases, and 11 bases lay outside the gene matches. The CDR3 length is 15 residues. Per germline, CDR1 PRHDT and CDR2 FYEKMQ (reference sequence). CDR3 DNA: TGTGCCAGCAGAAGACGGGGACAGGGAGGGGACGAGCAGTACTTC. This codes for CASRRRGQGGDEQYF.

This clonotype was seen ten or more times. CDR3 sequence (DNA): TGTGCCAGCAGGGGGGGCGGGATAGGCGGTGAGCAGTTCTTC. Amino acids: CASRGGGIGGEQFF. V usage is TRBV2 and J usage is TRBJ2-1; TRBD1 or TRBD2 may be the D gene (6 bases each). Germline V CDR1 and CDR2: SNHLY, FYNNEI. The germline V and J ends were trimmed by 6 bases and 9 bases, with 18 bases remaining between them. The CDR3 sequence is 14 residues long.

This clonotype occurred a few times. V gene TRBV5-5 combines with J gene TRBJ1-1; D remains ambiguous. Germline lookup yields CDR1 SGHKS and CDR2 YYEKEE (reference sequence). This CDR3 comprises 15 residues. Trimming removed 4 bases at V and 3 bases at J, with 16 bases between. CDR3 in DNA: TGTGCCAGCAGCCTTTGGACGGCGGAGGACACTGAAGCTTTCTTT. Its translation: CASSLWTAEDTEAFF.

The table lists this clonotype with many counts. The chain employs TRBV20-1 and TRBJ2-7, with 9 bases identical to TRBD1. V shed 5 bases, J shed 1 base, and the junction held 3 bases outside the gene matches. CDR1 and CDR2 from the germline V gene are DFQATT and SNEGSKA (reference sequence). The CDR3 sequence is 13 residues long. The DNA of the CDR3 is TGCAGTGCTTGGGACAGGGCTTCCTACGAGCAGTACTTC. Protein: CSAWDRASYEQYF.

This clonotype has ten or more counts. The V call is TRBV20-1, the J call TRBJ2-7; D is tentatively TRBD1 or TRBD2 (5 bases each). Trimming removed 2 bases from V and 1 base from J, with 15 bases in between. This CDR3 is built from 15 residues. Germline V gives CDR1 DFQATT, CDR2 SNEGSKA (reference sequence). Here the CDR3 DNA reads TGCAGTGCTAGACGCCCCCGGGACCCTTCCTACGAGCAGTACTTC. Amino acid sequence: CSARRPRDPSYEQYF.

The sample holds a few counts of this clonotype. CDR3: CASSRTGGSNYGYTF. The CDR3 DNA reads as TGTGCCAGCAGCAGGACAGGGGGCTCGAACTATGGCTACACCTTC. The chain employs TRBV7-9 and TRBJ1-2, with TRBD1 matching over 11 bases. V dropped 5 bases and J dropped 2; count of bases not matched to a gene: 4. Germline CDR1 is SEHNR and CDR2 is FQNEAQ (reference sequence). This CDR3 has 15 residues.

In its sample, this clonotype was seen a few times. A much bigger clone sits one base away, suggesting this may be a read error. V is TRBV7-2 and J is TRBJ2-1; weak D call: TRBD1 (6 bases). Trimming stripped 5 bases from V and 5 bases from J, with 13 bases between. Germline lookup yields CDR1 SGHTA and CDR2 FQGNSA. This CDR3 comprises 14 residues. The CDR3 DNA is TGTGCCAGCAGCGCTCGGACAGATCACAATGAGCAGTTCTTC. Amino acids: CASSARTDHNEQFF.

The table lists this clonotype with a few counts. The chain recombines TRBV20-1 with TRBJ2-7; D remains unclear. This CDR3 region has 11 residues. V dropped 5 bases and J dropped 3 bases, with 8 bases sitting between them. Germline V gene lookup returns CDR1 DFQATT and CDR2 SNEGSKA (reference sequence). The CDR3 nucleotides are TGCAGTGCTTCAGAGATCTACGAGCAGTACTTC. It translates to CSASEIYEQYF.

V is TRBV7-9 and J is TRBJ2-7; 7 bases fit TRBD1. The V gene's germline CDR1 is SEHNR and CDR2 FQNEAQ (reference sequence). This CDR3 is built from 14 residues. V shed 10 bases, J shed 3 bases, and the junction held 12 bases outside the gene matches. The CDR3 loop reads CATTTGQIDYEQYF. The CDR3 DNA sequence: TGTGCCACCACAACGGGACAGATTGACTACGAGCAGTACTTC.

The sample holds a few counts of this clonotype. This sequence joins TRBV7-7 and TRBJ2-1, with TRBD2 matching over 14 bases. The CDR3 has 17 residues. J was trimmed by 4 bases and V by 5 bases; bases with no gene match: 7. The germline CDR1 and CDR2 sequences are SSHAT and FNYEAQ (reference sequence). CDR3 sequence reads: CASSRGLAGGIYNEQFF. CDR3 nucleotides: TGTGCCAGCAGCCGAGGACTAGCGGGAGGAATATACAATGAGCAGTTCTTC.

J is TRBJ1-1 and V is TRBV27; D is possibly TRBD1 (5 bases). The germline V gene encodes CDR1 MNHEY and CDR2 SMNVEV (reference sequence). Trimming removed 5 bases at V and 0 bases at J, with 10 bases between. This CDR3 spans 14 amino acids. The CDR3, as DNA: TGTGCCAGCAGTCCAGGGAACATGAACACTGAAGCTTTCTTT. Amino acid sequence: CASSPGNMNTEAFF.

This clonotype has ten or more counts. This chain links TRBV18 with TRBJ2-7; 8 bases map to TRBD2. Per the germline V gene, CDR1 is KGHSH and CDR2 is LQKENI. J was trimmed by 3 bases and V by 5 bases; bases with no gene match: 9. This CDR3 region has 15 residues. CDR3 sequence: CASSKGVAGNYEQYF. CDR3 bases: TGTGCCAGCTCAAAGGGAGTAGCGGGAAACTACGAGCAGTACTTC.

The V call is TRBV29-1, the J call TRBJ2-3; D is uncertain. In germline, CDR1 is SQVTM, CDR2 ANQGSEA. V lost 4 bases to trimming and J lost 0 bases, with 17 bases between them. The CDR3 totals 16 residues. The CDR3 DNA sequence: TGCAGCGTTGGAATTACCCCAATGTCGAGCACAGATACGCAGTATTTT. Its translation is CSVGITPMSSTDTQYF.

This clonotype was seen repeatedly, ten times or more. The V gene is TRBV7-9, the J gene TRBJ2-7; D is unclear. Looked up from germline, CDR1 is SEHNR and CDR2 is FQNEAQ (reference sequence). V was cut by 5 bases and J by 5 bases, with 13 bases left in between. This CDR3 has 13 residues. CDR3 nucleotides: TGTGCCAGCAGCCGAATCAACTACGACGAGCAGTACTTC. This sequence encodes CASSRINYDEQYF.

This clonotype has more than one count but fewer than ten. The V gene is TRBV7-9, the J gene TRBJ1-2, with 9 positions matching TRBD1. V lost 5 bases to trimming and J lost 6 bases; unmatched junction nucleotides: 10. This CDR3 comprises 15 residues. Germline assignment: CDR1 SEHNR and CDR2 FQNEAQ (reference sequence). Here the CDR3 DNA reads TGTGCCAGCAGCCCCCCGGGACAGGGACGGGATGGCTACACCTTC. This codes for CASSPPGQGRDGYTF. The full variable domain, in which reference TRBV7-9 and TRBJ1-2 provide the parts outside the CDR3, is DTGVSQNPRHKITKRGQNVTFRCDPISEHNRLYWYRQTLGQGPEFLTYFQNEAQLEKSRLLSDRFSAERPKGSFSTLEIQRTEQGDSAMYLCASSPPGQGRDGYTFGSGTRLTVV.

This clonotype has a handful of counts. J is TRBJ2-1 and V is TRBV9, with D maybe TRBD2 (6 bases). CDR3 length: 15 amino acids. Germline values: CDR1 SGDLS, CDR2 YYNGEE. The V gene lost 0 bases and the J gene lost 3 bases, with 10 bases spanning the gap. CDR3 region: CASSVGGGNYNEQFF. CDR3 DNA sequence: TGTGCCAGCAGCGTAGGAGGCGGGAACTACAATGAGCAGTTCTTC.

V and J are TRBV6-2 or TRBV6-3 and TRBJ2-1; TRBD2 matches 10 bases. The germline V gene has CDR1 MNHEY and CDR2 SVGEGT. V lost 6 bases and J lost 12; bases outside the gene matches: 11. CDR3 length: 14 residues. CDR3 sequence: CASSWTSGLKGQFF. CDR3 DNA: TGTGCCAGCAGCTGGACTAGCGGCCTCAAGGGGCAGTTCTTC.

This clonotype was seen at least ten times. The chain combines TRBV20-1 with TRBJ1-5; 7 nucleotides match TRBD1. V shed 3 bases, J shed 0 bases, and the junction held 5 bases outside the gene matches. Germline V gene sequence: CDR1 DFQATT, CDR2 SNEGSKA (reference sequence). The CDR3 has 15 residues. The CDR3 loop reads CSARPRGFSNQPQHF. In DNA, the CDR3 is TGCAGTGCTAGGCCCAGGGGGTTTAGCAATCAGCCCCAGCATTTT.